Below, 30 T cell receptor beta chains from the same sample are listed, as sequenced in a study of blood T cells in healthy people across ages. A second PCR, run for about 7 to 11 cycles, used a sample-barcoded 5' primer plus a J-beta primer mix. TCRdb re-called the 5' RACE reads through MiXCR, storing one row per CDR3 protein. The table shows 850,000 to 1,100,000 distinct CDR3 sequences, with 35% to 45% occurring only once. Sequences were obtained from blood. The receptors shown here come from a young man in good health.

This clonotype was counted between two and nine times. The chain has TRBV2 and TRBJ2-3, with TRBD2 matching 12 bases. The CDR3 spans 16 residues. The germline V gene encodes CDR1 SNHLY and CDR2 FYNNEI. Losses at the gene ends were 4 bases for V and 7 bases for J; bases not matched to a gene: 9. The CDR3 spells CASSGSSLAGGYTQYF. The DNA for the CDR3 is TGTGCCAGCAGTGGCTCCTCCCTAGCGGGGGGGTATACGCAGTATTTT.

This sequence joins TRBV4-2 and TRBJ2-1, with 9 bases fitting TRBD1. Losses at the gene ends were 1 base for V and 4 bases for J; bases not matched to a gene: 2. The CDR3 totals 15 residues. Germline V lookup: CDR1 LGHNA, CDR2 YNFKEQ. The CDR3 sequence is CASSQVDRGYNEQFF. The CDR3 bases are TGTGCCAGCAGCCAAGTGGACAGGGGTTACAATGAGCAGTTCTTC.

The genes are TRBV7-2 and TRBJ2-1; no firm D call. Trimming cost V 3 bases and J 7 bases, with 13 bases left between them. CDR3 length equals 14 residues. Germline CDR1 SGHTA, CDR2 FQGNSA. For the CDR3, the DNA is TGTGCCAGCAGCTTCTCCCTCCTAGTGAATGAGCAGTTCTTC. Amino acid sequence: CASSFSLLVNEQFF.

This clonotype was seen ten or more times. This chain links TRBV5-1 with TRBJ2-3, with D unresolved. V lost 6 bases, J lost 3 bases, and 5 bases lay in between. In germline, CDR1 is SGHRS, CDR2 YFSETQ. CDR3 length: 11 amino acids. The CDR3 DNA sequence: TGCGCCAGCACGGATACAGATACGCAGTATTTT. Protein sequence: CASTDTDTQYF.

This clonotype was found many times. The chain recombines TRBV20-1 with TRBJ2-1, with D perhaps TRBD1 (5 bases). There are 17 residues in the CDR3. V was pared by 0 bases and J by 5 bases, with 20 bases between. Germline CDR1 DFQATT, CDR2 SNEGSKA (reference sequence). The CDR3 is CSARDPTASSGDNEQFF. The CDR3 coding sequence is TGCAGTGCTAGAGATCCGACAGCCTCCAGTGGGGACAATGAGCAGTTCTTC.

The CDR3, as DNA: TGTGCCAGCAGTGGGGACCCTACCAATCAGCCCCAGCATTTT. Its translation is CASSGDPTNQPQHF. The chain has TRBV2 and TRBJ1-5, with a possible D match to TRBD1 (5 bases). The V end was cut by 4 bases, the J end by 3 bases, with 10 bases between. The CDR3 consists of 14 residues. CDR1 and CDR2 from the germline V gene are SNHLY and FYNNEI.

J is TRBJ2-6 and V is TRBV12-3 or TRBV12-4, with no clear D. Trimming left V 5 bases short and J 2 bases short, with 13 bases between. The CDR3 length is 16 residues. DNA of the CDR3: TGTGCCAGCAGTCGCAACCAGGTAGCTGGGGCCAACGTCCTGACTTTC. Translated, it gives CASSRNQVAGANVLTF.

CDR3 protein: CASSSPSDRSYGYTF. Written as DNA, the CDR3 is TGTGCCAGCAGTTCTCCGTCCGACAGGAGCTATGGCTACACCTTC. This chain links TRBV28 with TRBJ1-2; a possible D gene is TRBD1 (6 bases). CDR3 length equals 15 residues. From germline, CDR1 is MDHEN and CDR2 SYDVKM. Trimming pared 4 bases from V and 4 bases from J, leaving 16 bases between.

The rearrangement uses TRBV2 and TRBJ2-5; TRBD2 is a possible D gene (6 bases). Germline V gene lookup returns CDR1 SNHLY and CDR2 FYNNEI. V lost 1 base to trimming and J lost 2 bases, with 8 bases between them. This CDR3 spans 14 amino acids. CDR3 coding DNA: TGTGCCAGCAGTGAAGGGACTAATCAAGAGACCCAGTACTTC. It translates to CASSEGTNQETQYF.

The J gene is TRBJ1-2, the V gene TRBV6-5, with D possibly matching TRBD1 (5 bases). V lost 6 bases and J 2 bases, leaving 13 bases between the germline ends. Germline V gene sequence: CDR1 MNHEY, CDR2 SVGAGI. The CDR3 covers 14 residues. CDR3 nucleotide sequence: TGTGCCAGCAGGGACAAGGGATGGAACTATGGCTACACCTTC. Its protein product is CASRDKGWNYGYTF.

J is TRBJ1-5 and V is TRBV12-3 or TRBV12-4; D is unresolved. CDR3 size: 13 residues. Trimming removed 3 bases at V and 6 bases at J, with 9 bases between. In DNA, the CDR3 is TGTGCCAGCAGTTTTAAGGCTGCTCAGCCCCAGCATTTT. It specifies CASSFKAAQPQHF.

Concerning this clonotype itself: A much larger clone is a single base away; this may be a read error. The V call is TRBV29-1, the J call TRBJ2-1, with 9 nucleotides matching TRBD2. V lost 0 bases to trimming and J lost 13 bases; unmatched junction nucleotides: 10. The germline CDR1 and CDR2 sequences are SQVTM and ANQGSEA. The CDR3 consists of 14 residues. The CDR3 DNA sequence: TGCAGCGTTGAAGATGGGACTAGCCAAGAGACCCAGTTCTTC. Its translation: CSVEDGTSQETQFF.

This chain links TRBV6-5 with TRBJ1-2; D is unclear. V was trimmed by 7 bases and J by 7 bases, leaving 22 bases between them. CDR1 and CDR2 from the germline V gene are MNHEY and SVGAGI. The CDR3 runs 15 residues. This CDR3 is CASTRSLTGDCGYTF. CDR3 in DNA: TGTGCCAGCACGAGGTCCTTAACCGGTGACTGTGGCTACACCTTC.

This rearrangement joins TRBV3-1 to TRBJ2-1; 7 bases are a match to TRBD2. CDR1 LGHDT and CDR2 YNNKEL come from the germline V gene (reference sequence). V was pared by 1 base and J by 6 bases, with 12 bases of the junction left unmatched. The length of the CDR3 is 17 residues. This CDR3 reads CASSQGGPGLDFNEQFF. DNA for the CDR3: TGTGCCAGCAGCCAAGGGGGCCCCGGACTAGACTTCAATGAGCAGTTCTTC.

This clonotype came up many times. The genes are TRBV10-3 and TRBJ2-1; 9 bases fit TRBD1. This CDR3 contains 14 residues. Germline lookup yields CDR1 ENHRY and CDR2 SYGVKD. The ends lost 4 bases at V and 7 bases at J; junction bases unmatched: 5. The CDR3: CAISGTGGRNEQFF. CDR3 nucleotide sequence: TGTGCCATCAGTGGAACAGGGGGCCGAAATGAGCAGTTCTTC.

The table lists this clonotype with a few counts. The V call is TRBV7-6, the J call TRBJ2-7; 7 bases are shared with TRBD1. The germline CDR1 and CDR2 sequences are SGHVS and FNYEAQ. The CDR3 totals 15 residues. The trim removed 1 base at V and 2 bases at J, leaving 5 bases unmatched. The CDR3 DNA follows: TGTGCCAGCAGCTTAGAGGGGACAGCAACCTACGAGCAGTACTTC. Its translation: CASSLEGTATYEQYF. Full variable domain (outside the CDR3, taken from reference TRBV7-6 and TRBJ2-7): GAGVSQSPRYKVTKRGQDVALRCDPISGHVSLYWYRQALGQGPEFLTYFNYEAQQDKSGLPNDRFSAERPEGSISTLTIQRTEQRDSAMYRCASSLEGTATYEQYFGPGTRLTVT.

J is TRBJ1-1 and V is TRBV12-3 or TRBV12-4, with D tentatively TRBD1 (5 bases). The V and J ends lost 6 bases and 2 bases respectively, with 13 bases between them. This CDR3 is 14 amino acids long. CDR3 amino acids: CASSRVGKNTEAFF. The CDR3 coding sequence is TGTGCCAGCAGCAGGGTTGGGAAAAACACTGAAGCTTTCTTT.

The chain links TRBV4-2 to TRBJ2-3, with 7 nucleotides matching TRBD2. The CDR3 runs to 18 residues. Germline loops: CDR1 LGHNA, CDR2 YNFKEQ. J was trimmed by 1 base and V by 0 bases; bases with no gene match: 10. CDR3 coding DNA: TGTGCCAGCAGCCAAGAAGTAGGAGGTAGCGGGCGCACAGATACGCAGTATTTT. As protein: CASSQEVGGSGRTDTQYF.

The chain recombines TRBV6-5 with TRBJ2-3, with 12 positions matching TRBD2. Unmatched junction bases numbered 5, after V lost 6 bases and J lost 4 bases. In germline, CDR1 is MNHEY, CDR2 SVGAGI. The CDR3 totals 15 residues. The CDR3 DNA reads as TGTGCCAGCAGATCTAGCGGGGGGGCGTCAGATACGCAGTATTTT. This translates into CASRSSGGASDTQYF.

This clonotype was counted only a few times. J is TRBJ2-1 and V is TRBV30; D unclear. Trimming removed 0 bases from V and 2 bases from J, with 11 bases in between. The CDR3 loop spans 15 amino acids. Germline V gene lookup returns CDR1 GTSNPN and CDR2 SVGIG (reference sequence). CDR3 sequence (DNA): TGTGCCTGGAGTGTTAGGGCAGACCCCTACAATGAGCAGTTCTTC. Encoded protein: CAWSVRADPYNEQFF.

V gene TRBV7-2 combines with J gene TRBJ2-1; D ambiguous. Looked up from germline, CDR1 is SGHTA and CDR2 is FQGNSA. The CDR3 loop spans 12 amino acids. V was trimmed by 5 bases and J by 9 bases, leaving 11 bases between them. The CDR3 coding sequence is TGTGCCAGCAGCCCCAGGTCGCGTGAGCAGTTCTTC. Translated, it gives CASSPRSREQFF.

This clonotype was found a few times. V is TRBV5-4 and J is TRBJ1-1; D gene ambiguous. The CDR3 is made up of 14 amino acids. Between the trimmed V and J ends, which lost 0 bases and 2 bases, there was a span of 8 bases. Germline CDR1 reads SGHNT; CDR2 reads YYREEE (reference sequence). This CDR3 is CASSLAGINTEAFF. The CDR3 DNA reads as TGTGCCAGCAGCTTGGCAGGAATAAACACTGAAGCTTTCTTT.

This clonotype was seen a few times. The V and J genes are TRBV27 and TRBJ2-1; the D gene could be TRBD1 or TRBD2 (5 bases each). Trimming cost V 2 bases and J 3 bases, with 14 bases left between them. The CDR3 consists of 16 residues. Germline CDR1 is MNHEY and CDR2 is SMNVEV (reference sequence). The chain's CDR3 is CASSLSRGNVYNEQFF. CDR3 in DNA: TGTGCCAGCAGTTTAAGTCGGGGCAACGTCTACAATGAGCAGTTCTTC.

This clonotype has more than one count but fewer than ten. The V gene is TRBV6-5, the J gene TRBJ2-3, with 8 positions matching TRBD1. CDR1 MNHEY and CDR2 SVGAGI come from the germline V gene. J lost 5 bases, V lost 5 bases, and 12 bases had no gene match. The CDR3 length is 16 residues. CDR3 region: CASSRMTGAKLDTQYF. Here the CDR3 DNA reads TGTGCCAGCAGTAGAATGACAGGGGCCAAACTAGATACGCAGTATTTT.

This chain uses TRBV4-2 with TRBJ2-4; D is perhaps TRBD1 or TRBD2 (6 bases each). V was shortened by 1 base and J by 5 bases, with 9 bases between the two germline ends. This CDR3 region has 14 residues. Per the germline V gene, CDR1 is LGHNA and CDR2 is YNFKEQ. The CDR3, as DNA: TGTGCCAGCAGCCAAGGGGGGGCTCAAAACATTCAGTACTTC. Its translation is CASSQGGAQNIQYF.

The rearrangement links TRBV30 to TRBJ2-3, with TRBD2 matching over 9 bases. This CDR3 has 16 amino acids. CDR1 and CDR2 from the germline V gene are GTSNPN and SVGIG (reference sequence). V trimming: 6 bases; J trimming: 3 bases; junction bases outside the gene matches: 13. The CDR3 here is CACPFFGSGGTDTQYF. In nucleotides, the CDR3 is TGTGCCTGCCCGTTTTTCGGGAGCGGGGGGACAGATACGCAGTATTTT.

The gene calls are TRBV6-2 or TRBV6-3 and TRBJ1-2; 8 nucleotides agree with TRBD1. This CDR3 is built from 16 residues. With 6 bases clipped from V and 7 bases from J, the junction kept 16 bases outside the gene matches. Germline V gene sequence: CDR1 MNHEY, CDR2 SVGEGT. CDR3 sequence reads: CASSDKSGQGKSGYTF. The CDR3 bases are TGTGCCAGCAGCGATAAATCCGGACAGGGTAAAAGTGGCTACACCTTC.

CDR3 bases: TGTGCCACCAGCAGAGGGACGGTAAACACTGAAGCTTTCTTT. Translated, it gives CATSRGTVNTEAFF. The V and J genes are TRBV15 and TRBJ1-1; D is unclear. Trimming removed 1 base from V and 2 bases from J, with 8 bases in between. This CDR3 has 14 amino acids. CDR1 and CDR2 (germline): LNHNV, YYDKDF (reference sequence).

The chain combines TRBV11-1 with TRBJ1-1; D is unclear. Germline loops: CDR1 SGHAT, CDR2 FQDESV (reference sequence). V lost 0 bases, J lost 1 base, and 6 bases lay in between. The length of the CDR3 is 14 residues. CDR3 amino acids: CASSLADENTEAFF. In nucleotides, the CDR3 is TGTGCCAGCAGCTTAGCAGACGAGAACACTGAAGCTTTCTTT.

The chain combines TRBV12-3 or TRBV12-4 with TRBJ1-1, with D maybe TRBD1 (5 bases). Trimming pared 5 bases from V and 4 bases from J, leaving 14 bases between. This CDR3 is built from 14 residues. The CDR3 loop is CASSTRGVLTEAFF. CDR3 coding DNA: TGTGCCAGCAGTACCCGAGGGGTTCTCACTGAAGCTTTCTTT.